This T cell receptor (beta chain) was captured by sequencing in a study of T cells in Graves' hyperthyroidism and ophthalmopathy. Whole-study context: Peripheral blood samples were taken at initial diagnosis, prior to any treatment.

Graves' hyperthyroidism is called stable when ophthalmopathy does not progress within 18 months. Amplification yielded TCR beta CDR3 regions, with RNA transcripts as the source. A set of HTBI primers served as the primers for a first-round RT-PCR of the TCR CDR3. TCRdb independently ran MiXCR on the multiplex PCR reads; one entry per CDR3 protein. The sample yields about half a million distinct CDR3 sequences, under 25% seen once. Germline lookup yields CDR1 MNHEY and CDR2 SVGAGI. This CDR3 has 13 residues. V lost 8 bases and J lost 2, with 12 bases in between. This clonotype has ten or more counts. Its antigen remains unknown. Points from the study as a whole: The majority of expanded thyroid clonotypes above 0.001 also appeared in blood.

The specimen was blood. The receptor was isolated from a young man with Graves' hyperthyroidism. V usage is TRBV6-5 and J usage is TRBJ1-2; D uncertain. The CDR3 sequence is CASAETGNYGYTF. CDR3 in DNA: TGTGCCAGCGCCGAGACGGGGAACTATGGCTACACCTTC.